This T cell receptor (beta chain) came from a study of CD8 T cells in ankylosing spondylitis. Study findings and constraints: Typical of ankylosing spondylitis blood, it appeared, was a TCR beta motif of roughly eight highly homologous variants. Certain motif variants had earlier been reported in reactive arthritis synovial fluid and blood. Disease-linked clones proved CD8+ and comparatively uncommon in peripheral blood. In ankylosing spondylitis patients, matched synovial fluid reportedly showed significant enrichment of disease-linked clones.

This clonotype was seen repeatedly, ten times or more. Its matching antigen is unknown. This CDR3 is built from 15 residues. Per the germline V gene, CDR1 is ENHRY and CDR2 is SYGVKD. V shed 11 bases and J shed 0 bases, with 17 bases lying between them. Researchers built TCR beta libraries using quantitative 5'-RACE with molecular barcodes. TCRdb recomputed calls from the 5' RACE reads with MiXCR, one row per CDR3 protein. This sample yields approximately 520,000 distinct CDR3 sequences, of which approximately 5% are seen a single time; around 3.5% belongs to the top ten. The specimen sequenced was blood, either unsorted or a sorted T cell fraction (not recorded which). The rearrangement links TRBV10-3 to TRBJ2-1; the D is unclear. The TCR originated in a male donor with ankylosing spondylitis. The CDR3 region has the DNA TGTGCCGTTAGATTAAGGTCGAGCTCCTACAATGAGCAGTTCTTC. This codes for CAVRLRSSSYNEQFF.